This TCR beta chain was found in a study of shared clonotypes between healthy human individuals. Germline CDR1 reads LNHNV; CDR2 reads YYDKDF (reference sequence). This CDR3 has 13 amino acids. Trimming stripped 1 base from V and 3 bases from J, with 6 bases between. Nashville, Tennessee was home to all donors, who were Caucasian adults. Splitting of CD4+ cells produced CD45RA+ naive and CD45RA-negative memory subsets. TCRdb's table, derived via immunoSEQ multiplex PCR, lists solely in-frame clones and lacks some. The repertoire holds roughly 2 million clones, with around 95% as singletons. This TCR was recovered from a man aged 18 to 30 in good health. The V and J genes are TRBV15 and TRBJ2-5, with D uncertain. The sequenced sample consisted of naive CD4+ T cells sorted from blood. Subset given: CD45RA+ positively selected. CDR3 region: CATSRAPEETQYF. The CDR3, as DNA: TGTGCCACCAGCAGAGCCCCAGAAGAGACCCAGTACTTC.